This T cell receptor beta chain was profiled in a study of T cells in Graves' hyperthyroidism and ophthalmopathy. Overall study findings and caveats: Most expanded thyroid clonotypes above 0.001 recurred in blood.

This clonotype was found a few times. Antigen specificity is unknown. Amplification of TCR beta CDR3 regions used RNA as the template. When the TCR CDR3 underwent first-round RT-PCR, the HTBI primer set was used. TCRdb recomputed calls from the multiplex PCR reads with MiXCR, one row per CDR3 protein. The sample yields roughly 700,000 distinct CDR3 sequences, 12% to 15% seen once. Germline CDR1 reads SGDLS; CDR2 reads YYNGEE. Trimming pared 4 bases from V and 2 bases from J, leaving 18 bases between. The CDR3 loop spans 16 amino acids. The sequence was collected from a woman between 18 and 30 years old with Graves' hyperthyroidism. The sample consisted of blood. The V gene is TRBV9, the J gene TRBJ1-1, with a possible D match to TRBD1 (6 bases). CDR3 in DNA: TGTGCCAGCAGCCCAGGGGCCGGGGGGGGTAACACTGAAGCTTTCTTT. Protein product: CASSPGAGGGNTEAFF.